The clone carrying this T cell receptor beta chain was picked up one time. Its specificity is unknown. Whereas donors were nominally healthy upon sampling, unrecorded immune exposures were probable. This record comes from a study of cytomegalovirus exposure and HLA in healthy donors. Study-wide findings and caveats: Analysis was carried out at a later point, and it linked a missense DCLRE1C variant to TCR beta V- and J-gene trimming. The classifier was said to identify cytomegalovirus status with high specificity and sensitivity.

The germline CDR1 and CDR2 sequences are SNHLY and FYNNEI. V was pared by 5 bases and J by 7 bases, with 18 bases between. The CDR3 loop spans 15 amino acids. The PCR contained 60 Vbeta and 13 Jbeta primers. Method: immunoSEQ multiplex PCR; TCRdb's copy keeps in-frame clones and lacks some. The sample holds under 150,000 clones, roughly two thirds seen once. The sequenced sample was PBMCs. The receptor's source is a woman aged 35 to 49 in good health and CMV-seronegative. The V call is TRBV2, the J call TRBJ2-1; D is uncertain. This chain's CDR3 is CASSQWLGPENEQFF. The CDR3, as DNA: TGTGCCAGCAGTCAGTGGCTTGGCCCTGAAAATGAGCAGTTCTTC.